One T cell receptor beta chain is described in this entry. Germline lookup yields CDR1 LNHDA and CDR2 SQIVND (reference sequence). The CDR3 contains 15 residues. V gave up 5 bases and J gave up 3 bases, with 14 bases separating them. Profiling relied on immunoSEQ multiplex PCR, and the TCRdb table lists in-frame clones only, not all of them. The data contain fewer than 150,000 clones, about 96% of them singletons. This entry belongs to a study of T cell changes during pregnancy in multiple sclerosis. The receptor was derived from a female donor with multiple sclerosis, enrolled in a pregnancy study. This chain joins TRBV19 and TRBJ1-5, with D unclear. Sequenced material: peripheral blood, taken after pregnancy. CDR3 DNA sequence: TGTGCCAGTAGTCCGGTGAGCGGGCTCAATCAGCCCCAGCATTTT. Protein: CASSPVSGLNQPQHF. Full variable domain (remainder filled in from reference TRBV19 and TRBJ1-5): DGGITQSPKYLFRKEGQNVTLSCEQNLNHDAMYWYRQDPGQGLRLIYYSQIVNDFQKGDIAEGYSVSREKKESFPLTVTSAQKNPTAFYLCASSPVSGLNQPQHFGDGTRLSIL.